This passage covers 6 T cell receptor beta chains from one sample sequenced in a study of T cell changes during pregnancy in multiple sclerosis. Sequenced by immunoSEQ multiplex PCR; TCRdb stores in-frame clones only, minus some. The table shows approximately 71,000 clones, with around 90% occurring only once. The sample consisted of peripheral blood, taken in the third trimester of pregnancy. These receptor sequences come from a female donor with multiple sclerosis, enrolled in a pregnancy study.

The chain uses TRBV5-1 and TRBJ1-4; D is possibly TRBD1 (5 bases). The CDR3 is 16 residues long. V lost 2 bases, J lost 0 bases, and 11 bases lay in between. Looked up from germline, CDR1 is SGHRS and CDR2 is YFSETQ. CDR3 sequence reads: CASSFQGQTTNEKLFF. CDR3 nucleotide sequence: TGCGCCAGCAGCTTTCAGGGTCAGACAACTAATGAAAAACTGTTTTTT.

The rearrangement joins TRBV6-6 to TRBJ2-7; 9 bases fit TRBD2. Germline V gene lookup returns CDR1 MNHNY and CDR2 SVGAGI (reference sequence). V shed 6 bases, J shed 0 bases, and the junction held 6 bases outside the gene matches. CDR3 length equals 15 residues. The CDR3 sequence: CASSSLAGPSYEQYF. CDR3 nucleotides: TGTGCCAGCAGCTCTCTAGCGGGGCCCTCCTACGAGCAGTACTTC.

The V gene is TRBV18, the J gene TRBJ1-4; possible D gene TRBD1, 5 bases. Germline V gives CDR1 KGHSH, CDR2 LQKENI. The CDR3 contains 14 residues. V was shortened by 4 bases and J by 0 bases, with 6 bases between the two germline ends. DNA for the CDR3: TGTGCCAGCTCACAGGACACAACTAATGAAAAACTGTTTTTT. Translated: CASSQDTTNEKLFF.

The V and J genes are TRBV13 and TRBJ2-5; 7 bases map to TRBD2. Unmatched junction bases numbered 7, after V lost 7 bases and J lost 2 bases. Germline V gene lookup returns CDR1 PRHDT and CDR2 FYEKMQ (reference sequence). This CDR3 region has 14 residues. CDR3 protein: CASNFGRGQETQYF. The CDR3 DNA reads as TGTGCCAGCAATTTCGGGCGGGGGCAAGAGACCCAGTACTTC.

V and J are TRBV5-1 and TRBJ2-7, with a possible D match to TRBD1 (5 bases). The CDR3 has 14 amino acids. Germline V CDR1 and CDR2: SGHRS, YFSETQ. V dropped 3 bases and J dropped 3 bases, with 13 bases sitting between them. CDR3 residues: CASSSVFDSYEQYF. CDR3 bases: TGCGCCAGCAGCTCTGTGTTCGACAGCTACGAGCAGTACTTC.

The rearrangement uses TRBV5-6 and TRBJ2-7; a weak D match, TRBD2 (7 bases). CDR3 length: 17 amino acids. From germline, CDR1 is SGHDT and CDR2 YYEEEE. V dropped 4 bases and J dropped 4 bases, with 24 bases sitting between them. The CDR3 DNA follows: TGTGCCAGCAGCCCGCCCACAGGGTTTCGCGGGGGTTACGAGCAGTACTTC. It encodes CASSPPTGFRGGYEQYF.